The 32 T cell receptor beta chains below come from one sample, sequenced in a study of cytomegalovirus exposure and HLA in healthy donors (TCRdb year 2017). The library was made by the immunoSEQ multiplex PCR assay. For the multiplex PCR, a mixture combining 60 forward primers for TCR Vbeta segments and 13 reverse primers for TCR Jbeta segments was used. TCRdb provides this immuneACCESS table in a form limited to in-frame rearrangements. Some clones are lacking; in checked studies, under half of them reflect an unresolved V gene, and why the rest are absent is not known. The sample has 100,000 to 130,000 clones on record, roughly four fifths of them singletons. The ten most abundant clones make up about 2.5% of the sample. The sequenced sample consisted of PBMCs. The receptors were gathered from a man between 18 and 29 years old in good health and CMV-seronegative.

The chain links TRBV9 to TRBJ2-1, with 10 positions matching TRBD2. From germline, CDR1 is SGDLS and CDR2 YYNGEE. CDR3 length: 15 residues. V shed 3 bases, J shed 4 bases, and the junction held 4 bases outside the gene matches. The CDR3 loop reads CASSATSGEYNEQFF. In DNA form, the CDR3 reads TGTGCCAGCAGCGCTACTAGCGGGGAGTACAATGAGCAGTTCTTC.

The rearrangement uses TRBV28 and TRBJ2-7; a weak D match, TRBD2 (7 bases). Germline lookup yields CDR1 MDHEN and CDR2 SYDVKM. The V end lost 6 bases, the J end lost 0 bases, and 15 bases lay between the germline ends. This CDR3 contains 15 residues. The chain's CDR3 is CASRGGGLGSYEQYF. The CDR3 coding sequence is TGTGCCAGCAGAGGGGGGGGATTGGGCTCCTACGAGCAGTACTTC.

The chain employs TRBV6-5 and TRBJ1-2; 9 bases line up with TRBD1. The trim removed 6 bases at V and 4 bases at J, leaving 9 bases unmatched. This CDR3 has 15 amino acids. Germline CDR1 is MNHEY and CDR2 is SVGAGI. DNA for the CDR3: TGTGCCAGCAGGCAACAGGGGGCGCTGGTCTATGGCTACACCTTC. Translated: CASRQQGALVYGYTF.

CDR3 loop: CSVEGAGRQYF. The DNA for the CDR3 is TGCAGCGTTGAAGGGGCGGGACGGCAGTACTTC. This rearrangement joins TRBV29-1 to TRBJ2-7, with D possibly matching TRBD2 (6 bases). Trimming took off 1 base at V and 9 bases at J, with 10 bases between the two ends. The length of the CDR3 is 11 residues. Per germline, CDR1 SQVTM and CDR2 ANQGSEA.

This clone was seen only once. The chain uses TRBV27 and TRBJ2-3, with 9 bases that match TRBD1. The germline V gene has CDR1 MNHEY and CDR2 SMNVEV (reference sequence). Unmatched junction bases numbered 8, after V lost 5 bases and J lost 2 bases. CDR3 size: 16 residues. The CDR3: CASSPGTGLNTDTQYF. The CDR3 DNA is TGTGCCAGCAGTCCCGGGACAGGGCTAAACACAGATACGCAGTATTTT.

This clone has just a few counts. At one of its ends the junction is not consistent with the germline gene, which may arise from a read error. The chain uses TRBV13 and TRBJ2-5; TRBD2 agrees at 7 bases. The CDR3 has 16 amino acids. The germline CDR1 and CDR2 sequences are PRHDT and FYEKMQ (reference sequence). The DNA of the CDR3 is TGTGCCAGCAGCTTAGAGGGTAGCGGGTACCAAGTGACCCAGTACTTC. It translates to CASSLEGSGYQVTQYF.

This clone turned up a few times. The junction does not match germline at one end; this may be a read error. The V and J genes are TRBV7-7 and TRBJ2-1; 9 positions match TRBD1. The CDR3 is 12 amino acids. CDR1 is SSHAT, CDR2 FNYEAQ, per germline (reference sequence). The CDR3 reads CASSPGQGEQFF. Here the CDR3 DNA reads TGTGCTAGCAGCCCGGGACAGGGTGAGCAGTTCTTC.

The chain has TRBV9 and TRBJ2-2; D remains ambiguous. This CDR3 is 12 amino acids long. CDR1 and CDR2 (germline): SGDLS, YYNGEE. With 3 bases removed from V and 6 bases from J, the gap between germline ends came to 6 bases. CDR3: CASSDEAGELFF. DNA of the CDR3: TGTGCCAGCAGCGACGAGGCCGGGGAGCTGTTTTTT.

A few counts support this clone. The CDR3 DNA reads TGTGCCAGCAGCTTAGCGGGGCCGGCCAAACTGTTTTTT. It specifies CASSLAGPAKLFF. This sequence joins TRBV7-8 and TRBJ1-4, with TRBD1 as a possible D gene (5 bases). This CDR3 comprises 13 residues. Per the germline V gene, CDR1 is SGHVS and CDR2 is FQNEAQ. Trimming stripped 0 bases from V and 11 bases from J, with 10 bases between.

The genes are TRBV5-1 and TRBJ2-7; no firm D call. The CDR3 sequence is 15 residues long. The germline gives CDR1 SGHRS, CDR2 YFSETQ. The germline V and J ends were trimmed by 3 bases and 4 bases, with 17 bases remaining between them. The DNA of the CDR3 is TGCGCCAGCAGCTGGCTGTTGGGCAGTGCGTACGAGCAGTACTTC. This translates into CASSWLLGSAYEQYF.

CDR3 loop: CASSRGGTNQPQHF. The CDR3 DNA reads TGTGCCAGCAGCCGTGGCGGGACCAATCAGCCCCAGCATTTT. The V gene is TRBV6-6, the J gene TRBJ1-5, with D perhaps matching TRBD1 (5 bases). Trimming removed 6 bases from V and 3 bases from J, with 12 bases in between. CDR3 length: 14 residues. Per germline, CDR1 MNHNY and CDR2 SVGAGI (reference sequence).

Details on this clone: A read error may produce the germline difference seen at one junction end. The chain couples TRBV7-9 to TRBJ1-6; the match to TRBD1 covers 11 bases. Germline V lookup: CDR1 SEHNR, CDR2 FQNEAQ (reference sequence). There are 16 residues in the CDR3. The CDR3 protein is CSSSLVGTGGNSPLHF. The CDR3 nucleotides read TGTTCCAGCAGCTTAGTTGGGACAGGGGGTAATTCACCCCTCCACTTT.

The V and J genes are TRBV5-1 and TRBJ2-1; TRBD1 matches at 10 bases. The CDR3 covers 15 residues. Trimming cost V 0 bases and J 6 bases; bases outside gene matches: 3. Germline loops: CDR1 SGHRS, CDR2 YFSETQ. CDR3 amino acids: CASSLAGTGVNEQFF. CDR3 nucleotides: TGCGCCAGCAGCTTGGCCGGGACAGGGGTCAATGAGCAGTTCTTC. Combining the CDR3 with reference TRBV5-1 and TRBJ2-1 gives the whole variable domain KAGVTQTPRYLIKTRGQQVTLSCSPISGHRSVSWYQQTPGQGLQFLFEYFSETQRNKGNFPGRFSGRQFSNSRSEMNVSTLELGDSALYLCASSLAGTGVNEQFFGPGTRLTVL.

V is TRBV11-2 and J is TRBJ1-4, with TRBD1 identical over 10 bases. Trimming at V came to 5 bases and at J to 5 bases, leaving 8 bases not matched to a gene. Per germline, CDR1 SGHAT and CDR2 FQNNGV. This CDR3 has 16 residues. This CDR3 reads CASSPRPGQGNEKLFF. The CDR3 bases are TGTGCCAGCAGCCCACGACCGGGACAGGGGAATGAAAAACTGTTTTTT. The whole variable domain, remainder taken from reference TRBV11-2 and TRBJ1-4, is EAGVAQSPRYKIIEKRQSVAFWCNPISGHATLYWYQQILGQGPKLLIQFQNNGVVDDSQLPKDRFSAERLKGVDSTLKIQPAKLEDSAVYLCASSPRPGQGNEKLFFGSGTQLSVL.

The chain uses TRBV19 and TRBJ2-3; 9 positions agree with TRBD1. Unmatched junction bases numbered 4, after V lost 6 bases and J lost 3 bases. Germline V gives CDR1 LNHDA, CDR2 SQIVND (reference sequence). The CDR3 length is 14 residues. CDR3 coding DNA: TGTGCCAGTAGCCCGACAGGGGGTACAGATACGCAGTATTTT. Its protein is CASSPTGGTDTQYF. Full variable domain (outside the CDR3, taken from reference TRBV19 and TRBJ2-3): DGGITQSPKYLFRKEGQNVTLSCEQNLNHDAMYWYRQDPGQGLRLIYYSQIVNDFQKGDIAEGYSVSREKKESFPLTVTSAQKNPTAFYLCASSPTGGTDTQYFGPGTRLTVL.

This clone was found once. The chain is built from TRBV29-1 and TRBJ2-7, with D maybe TRBD2 (5 bases). CDR3 size: 13 residues. Germline lookup yields CDR1 SQVTM and CDR2 ANQGSEA. The ends were cut back, 0 bases at V and 6 bases at J, with 12 bases in the middle. The CDR3 sequence is CSVEDPGRSEQYF. In DNA form, the CDR3 reads TGCAGCGTTGAAGACCCGGGAAGGAGCGAGCAGTACTTC.

This rearrangement joins TRBV7-6 to TRBJ2-1, with a tentative D call TRBD1 (5 bases). The V and J ends lost 5 bases and 0 bases respectively, with 11 bases between them. CDR1 and CDR2 from the germline V gene are SGHVS and FNYEAQ. This CDR3 is 15 amino acids long. DNA of the CDR3: TGTGCCAGCAGCACCGGACATAGCTCCTACAATGAGCAGTTCTTC. Encoded protein: CASSTGHSSYNEQFF.

The genes are TRBV4-1 and TRBJ2-2; no definite D call. This CDR3 has 13 residues. Germline values: CDR1 MGHRA, CDR2 YSYEKL. The germline V and J ends were trimmed by 1 base and 4 bases, with 4 bases remaining between them. The DNA of the CDR3 is TGCGCCAGCAGCCAAGGAGGCACCGGGGAGCTGTTTTTT. Its translation: CASSQGGTGELFF.

The chain carries TRBV19 and TRBJ2-1; D is uncertain. Trimming removed 7 bases from V and 0 bases from J, with 10 bases in between. CDR1 is LNHDA and CDR2 is SQIVND in the germline V gene (reference sequence). This CDR3 has 14 amino acids. The CDR3: CASMARSSYNEQFF. CDR3 in DNA: TGTGCCAGTATGGCTCGGAGCTCCTACAATGAGCAGTTCTTC.

The J gene is TRBJ1-1, the V gene TRBV6-5; D gene uncertain. With 4 bases removed from V and 0 bases from J, the gap between germline ends came to 3 bases. Germline V gives CDR1 MNHEY, CDR2 SVGAGI. The CDR3 covers 12 residues. The CDR3 protein is CASSSVNTEAFF. The CDR3 DNA reads TGTGCCAGCAGTTCAGTGAACACTGAAGCTTTCTTT.

This clone has a handful of counts. The chain employs TRBV2 and TRBJ1-1; TRBD1 is a possible D gene (5 bases). Trimming took off 6 bases at V and 2 bases at J, with 10 bases between the two ends. This CDR3 comprises 13 residues. In germline, CDR1 is SNHLY, CDR2 FYNNEI. The DNA for the CDR3 is TGTGCCAGCAGGGGGGACTTTAACACTGAAGCTTTCTTT. Translation: CASRGDFNTEAFF. The full variable domain, rest sourced from reference TRBV2 and TRBJ1-1, is EPEVTQTPSHQVTQMGQEVILRCVPISNHLYFYWYRQILGQKVEFLVSFYNNEISEKSEIFDDQFSVERPDGSNFTLKIRSTKLEDSAMYFCASRGDFNTEAFFGQGTRLTVV.

The count of this clone is one. The chain joins TRBV14 to TRBJ1-1, with 8 bases lining up with TRBD1. The germline V gene has CDR1 SGHDN and CDR2 FVKESK. Trimming took 3 bases from V and 5 from J; bases not matched to a gene: 8. The CDR3 is 15 residues long. The CDR3 spells CASSQGTGGDTEAFF. DNA for the CDR3: TGTGCCAGCAGCCAGGGGACAGGCGGGGATACTGAAGCTTTCTTT.

The chain combines TRBV6-5 with TRBJ1-1; D unclear. Looked up from germline, CDR1 is MNHEY and CDR2 is SVGAGI. Trimming took 5 bases from V and 8 from J, leaving 15 bases between them. The CDR3 spans 13 residues. DNA for the CDR3: TGTGCCAGCAGTCATTTCCGTGAGGGCGAAGCTTTCTTT. Translation: CASSHFREGEAFF.

The chain combines TRBV15 with TRBJ1-2; 8 nucleotides agree with TRBD1. Trimming cost V 1 base and J 2 bases; bases outside gene matches: 6. Germline CDR1 and CDR2: LNHNV and YYDKDF (reference sequence). This CDR3 is built from 16 residues. The CDR3 coding sequence is TGTGCCACCAGCAGAGTAAACCGGGACAGGAACTATGGCTACACCTTC. Translated, it gives CATSRVNRDRNYGYTF.

V gene TRBV2 combines with J gene TRBJ2-1; weak D call: TRBD1 (5 bases). Germline CDR1 SNHLY, CDR2 FYNNEI. The CDR3 is 15 residues long. The V gene lost 3 bases and the J gene lost 3 bases, with 12 bases spanning the gap. The CDR3 coding sequence is TGTGCCAGCAGTGAGGATGTACAGGACTACAATGAGCAGTTCTTC. Amino acid sequence: CASSEDVQDYNEQFF.

The rearrangement joins TRBV2 to TRBJ2-3, with 8 bases identical to TRBD2. CDR3 length: 15 amino acids. With V trimmed by 8 bases and J by 2 bases, 9 bases remained unmatched. Germline CDR1 SNHLY, CDR2 FYNNEI. The CDR3 nucleotides are TGTGCCAGCGTGGACGCGGGGGGTGCCACAGATACGCAGTATTTT. It specifies CASVDAGGATDTQYF.

With respect to this clone: The junction departs from the called germline gene at one end, perhaps through a read error. The chain uses TRBV5-1 and TRBJ1-2, with D unclear. The CDR3 totals 14 residues. CDR1 and CDR2 from the germline V gene are SGHRS and YFSETQ. CDR3 DNA sequence: TGCGCCAGCAGCCCCTCGGCCGGGGATAGCGGCTACCCCTTC. It yields the protein CASSPSAGDSGYPF.

The chain combines TRBV7-3 with TRBJ2-5; 7 bases fit TRBD1. CDR3 length: 15 residues. CDR1 and CDR2 (germline): SGHTA, FQGTGA. V lost 5 bases to trimming and J lost 2 bases; unmatched junction nucleotides: 8. The CDR3 loop reads CASSPRTGKQETQYF. The CDR3 region has the DNA TGTGCCAGCAGCCCCAGGACAGGCAAGCAAGAGACCCAGTACTTC.

This clone was recorded at least ten times. V gene TRBV5-1 combines with J gene TRBJ1-2; the match to TRBD1 covers 7 bases. Unmatched junction bases numbered 5, after V lost 2 bases and J lost 4 bases. The V gene's germline CDR1 is SGHRS and CDR2 YFSETQ. CDR3 length: 14 residues. This CDR3 reads CASSLGQELYGYTF. CDR3 coding DNA: TGCGCCAGCAGCTTAGGACAGGAGCTCTATGGCTACACCTTC.

The V and J genes are TRBV6-6 and TRBJ2-1; 7 nucleotides align to TRBD1. J lost 4 bases, V lost 7 bases, and 13 bases had no gene match. There are 16 residues in the CDR3. Germline CDR1 and CDR2: MNHNY and SVGAGI (reference sequence). The CDR3 DNA sequence: TGTGCCAGCACAAAAAACCGGGACAGACTTTACAATGAGCAGTTCTTC. Its protein product is CASTKNRDRLYNEQFF.

The gene calls are TRBV5-4 and TRBJ1-1; D perhaps matches TRBD1 (6 bases). The CDR3 contains 16 residues. Germline V gene lookup returns CDR1 SGHNT and CDR2 YYREEE (reference sequence). Trimming cost V 0 bases and J 5 bases, with 17 bases left between them. CDR3 region: CASSLAQRGGKTEAFF. As DNA, the CDR3 is TGTGCCAGCAGCTTGGCACAAAGGGGGGGGAAGACTGAAGCTTTCTTT.

V usage is TRBV7-3 and J usage is TRBJ1-2; D not resolved. This CDR3 is 15 amino acids long. Trimming removed 2 bases at V and 4 bases at J, with 14 bases between. In germline, CDR1 is SGHTA, CDR2 FQGTGA. CDR3 bases: TGTGCCAGCAGCTTAGACGGTCGTCGGAGCTATGGCTACACCTTC. Amino acids: CASSLDGRRSYGYTF.